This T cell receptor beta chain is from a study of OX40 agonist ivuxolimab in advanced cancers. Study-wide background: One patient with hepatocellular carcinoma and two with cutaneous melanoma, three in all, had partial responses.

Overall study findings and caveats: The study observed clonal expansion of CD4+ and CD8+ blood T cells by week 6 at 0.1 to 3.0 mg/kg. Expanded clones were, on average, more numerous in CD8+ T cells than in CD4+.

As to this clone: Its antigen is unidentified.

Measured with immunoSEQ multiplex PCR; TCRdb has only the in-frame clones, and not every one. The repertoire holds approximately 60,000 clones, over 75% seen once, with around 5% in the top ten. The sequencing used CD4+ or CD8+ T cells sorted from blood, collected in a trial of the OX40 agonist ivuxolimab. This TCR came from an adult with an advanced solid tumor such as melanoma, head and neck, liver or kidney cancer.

The CDR3 nucleotides are TGTGCCAGCAGCTTAAAGGGGGTGAATGAAAAACTGTTTTTT. This codes for CASSLKGVNEKLFF. The V and J genes are TRBV11-3 and TRBJ1-4; a possible D gene is TRBD1 (6 bases). The CDR3 totals 14 residues. Trimming left V 2 bases short and J 5 bases short, with 9 bases between. Germline V gives CDR1 SGHNT, CDR2 YENEEA. The full variable domain, with the rest looked up from reference TRBV11-3 and TRBJ1-4, is EAGVVQSPRYKIIEKKQPVAFWCNPISGHNTLYWYLQNLGQGPELLIRYENEEAVDDSQLPKDRFSAERLKGVDSTLKIQPAELGDSAVYLCASSLKGVNEKLFFGSGTQLSVL.